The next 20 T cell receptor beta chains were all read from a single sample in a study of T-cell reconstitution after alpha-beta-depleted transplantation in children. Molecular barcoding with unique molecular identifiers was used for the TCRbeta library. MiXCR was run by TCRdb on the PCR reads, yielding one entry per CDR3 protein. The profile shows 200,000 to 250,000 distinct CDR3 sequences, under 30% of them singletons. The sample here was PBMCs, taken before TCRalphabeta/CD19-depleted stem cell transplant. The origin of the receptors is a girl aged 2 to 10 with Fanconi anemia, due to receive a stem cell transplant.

CDR3 bases: TGTGCCAGCAGTTTGGGGCCGGGACTAGTAGACACCGGGGAGCTGTTTTTT. Amino acids: CASSLGPGLVDTGELFF. The V and J genes are TRBV12-3 or TRBV12-4 and TRBJ2-2; 8 bases line up with TRBD2. The junction had 9 bases not matched to a gene; V was cut back by 3 bases and J by 3 bases. The CDR3 has 17 amino acids.

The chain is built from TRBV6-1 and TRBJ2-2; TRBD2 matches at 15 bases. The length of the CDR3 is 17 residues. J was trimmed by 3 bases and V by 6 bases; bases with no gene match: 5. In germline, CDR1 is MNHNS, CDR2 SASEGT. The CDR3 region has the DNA TGTGCCAGCAGAGGACTAGCGGGAGGGCCGGACACCGGGGAGCTGTTTTTT. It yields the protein CASRGLAGGPDTGELFF.

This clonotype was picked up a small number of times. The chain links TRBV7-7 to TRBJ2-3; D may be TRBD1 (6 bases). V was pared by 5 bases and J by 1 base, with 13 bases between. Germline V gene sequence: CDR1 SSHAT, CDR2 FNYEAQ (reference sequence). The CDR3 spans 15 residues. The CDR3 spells CASSATGTRTDTQYF. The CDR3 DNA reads TGTGCCAGCAGCGCAACAGGGACCCGCACAGATACGCAGTATTTT.

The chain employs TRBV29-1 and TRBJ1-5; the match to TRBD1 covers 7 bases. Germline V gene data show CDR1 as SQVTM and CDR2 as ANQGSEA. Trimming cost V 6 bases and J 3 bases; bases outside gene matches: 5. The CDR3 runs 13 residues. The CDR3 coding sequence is TGCAGCGTAGGAACAGGGGTCAATCAGCCCCAGCATTTT. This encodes CSVGTGVNQPQHF.

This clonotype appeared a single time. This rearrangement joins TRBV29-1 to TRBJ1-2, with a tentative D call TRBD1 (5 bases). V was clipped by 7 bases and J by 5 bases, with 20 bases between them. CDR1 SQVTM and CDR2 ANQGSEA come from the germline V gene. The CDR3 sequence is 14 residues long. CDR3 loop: CSANTQVRGYGYTF. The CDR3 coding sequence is TGCAGCGCAAATACACAGGTTAGAGGATATGGCTACACCTTC. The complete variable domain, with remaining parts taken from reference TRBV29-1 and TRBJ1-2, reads SAVISQKPSRDICQRGTSLTIQCQVDSQVTMMFWYRQQPGQSLTLIATANQGSEATYESGFVIDKFPISRPNLTFSTLTVSNMSPEDSSIYLCSANTQVRGYGYTFGSGTRLTVV.

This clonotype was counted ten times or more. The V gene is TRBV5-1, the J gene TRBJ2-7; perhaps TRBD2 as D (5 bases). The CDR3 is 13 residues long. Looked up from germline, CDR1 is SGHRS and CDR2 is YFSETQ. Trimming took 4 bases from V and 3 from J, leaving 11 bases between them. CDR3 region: CASSGSSFYEQYF. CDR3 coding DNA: TGCGCCAGCAGCGGGAGTAGCTTCTACGAGCAGTACTTC.

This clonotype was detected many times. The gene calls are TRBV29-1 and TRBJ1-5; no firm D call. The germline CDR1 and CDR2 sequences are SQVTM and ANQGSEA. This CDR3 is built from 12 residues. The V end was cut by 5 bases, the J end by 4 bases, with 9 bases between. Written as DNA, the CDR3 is TGCAGCGTTTCCGCCACAAATCAGCCCCAGCATTTT. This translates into CSVSATNQPQHF.

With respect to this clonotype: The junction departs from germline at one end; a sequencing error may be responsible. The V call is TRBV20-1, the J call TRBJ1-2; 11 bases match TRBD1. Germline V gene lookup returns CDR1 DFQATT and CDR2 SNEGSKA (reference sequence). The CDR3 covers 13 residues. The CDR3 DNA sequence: TGCAGTGGTGTACCGGGACAGGGGGAGACCCGGGTCTTC. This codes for CSGVPGQGETRVF.

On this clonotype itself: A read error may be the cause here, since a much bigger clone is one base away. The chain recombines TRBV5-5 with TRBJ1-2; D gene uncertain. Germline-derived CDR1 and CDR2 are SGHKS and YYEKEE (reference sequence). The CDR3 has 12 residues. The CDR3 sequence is CASRWSDYAYTF. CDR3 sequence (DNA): TGTGCCAGCAGGTGGAGCGACTATGCCTACACCTTC.

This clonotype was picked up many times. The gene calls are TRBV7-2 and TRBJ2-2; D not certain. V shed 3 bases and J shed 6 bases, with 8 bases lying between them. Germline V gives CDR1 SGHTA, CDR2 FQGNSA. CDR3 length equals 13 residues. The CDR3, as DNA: TGTGCCAGCAGCTTTAGCCGTCCCGGGGAGCTGTTTTTT. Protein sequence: CASSFSRPGELFF.

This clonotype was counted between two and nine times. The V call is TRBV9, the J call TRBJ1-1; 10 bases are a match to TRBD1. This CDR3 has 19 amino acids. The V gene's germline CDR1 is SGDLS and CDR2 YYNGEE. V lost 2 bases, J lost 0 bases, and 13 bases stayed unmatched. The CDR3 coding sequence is TGTGCCAGCAGCGTGGAAACCGGGACAGGGGCGATTATGAACACTGAAGCTTTCTTT. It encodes CASSVETGTGAIMNTEAFF.

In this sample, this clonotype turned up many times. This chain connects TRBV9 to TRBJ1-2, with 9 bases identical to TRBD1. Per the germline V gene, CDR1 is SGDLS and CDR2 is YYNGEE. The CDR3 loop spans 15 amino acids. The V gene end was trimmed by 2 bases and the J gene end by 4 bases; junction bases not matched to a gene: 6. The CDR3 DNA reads TGTGCCAGCAGCGTTGACAGGGGGACTGGCTATGGCTACACCTTC. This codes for CASSVDRGTGYGYTF.

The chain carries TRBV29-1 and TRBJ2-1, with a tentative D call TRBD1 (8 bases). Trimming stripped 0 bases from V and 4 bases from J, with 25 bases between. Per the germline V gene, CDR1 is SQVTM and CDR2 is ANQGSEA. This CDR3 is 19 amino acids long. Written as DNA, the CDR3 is TGCAGCGTTGAAGATCTGGAGGGGTATGGACAGGGAGGGTACAATGAGCAGTTCTTC. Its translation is CSVEDLEGYGQGGYNEQFF.

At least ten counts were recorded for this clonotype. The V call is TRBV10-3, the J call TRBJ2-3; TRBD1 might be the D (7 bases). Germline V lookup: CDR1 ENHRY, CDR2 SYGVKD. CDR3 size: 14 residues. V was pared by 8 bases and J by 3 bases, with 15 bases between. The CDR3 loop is CAILRQGLTDTQYF. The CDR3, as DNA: TGTGCCATCCTCCGACAGGGACTGACAGATACGCAGTATTTT.

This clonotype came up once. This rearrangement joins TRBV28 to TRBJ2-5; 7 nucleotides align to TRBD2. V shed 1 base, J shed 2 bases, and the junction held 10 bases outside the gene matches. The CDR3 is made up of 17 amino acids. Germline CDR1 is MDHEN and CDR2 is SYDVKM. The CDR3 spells CASSLSRTRWRQETQYF. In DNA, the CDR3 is TGTGCCAGCAGTTTATCCCGGACTAGGTGGAGGCAAGAGACCCAGTACTTC.

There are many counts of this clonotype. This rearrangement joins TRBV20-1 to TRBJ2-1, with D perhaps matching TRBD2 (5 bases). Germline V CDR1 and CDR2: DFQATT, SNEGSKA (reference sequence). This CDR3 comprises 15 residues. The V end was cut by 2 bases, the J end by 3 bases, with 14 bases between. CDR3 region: CSARSLVRDYNEQFF. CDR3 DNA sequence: TGCAGTGCTAGATCACTAGTTCGGGACTACAATGAGCAGTTCTTC.

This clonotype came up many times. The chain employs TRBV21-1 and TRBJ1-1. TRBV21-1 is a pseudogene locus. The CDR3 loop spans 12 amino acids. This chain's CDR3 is CASSKQDTEAFF. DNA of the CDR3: TGTGCCAGCAGCAAACAGGACACTGAAGCTTTCTTT.

The CDR3 is CASSESGIETQYF. The CDR3 DNA follows: TGCGCCAGCAGTGAGTCTGGTATAGAGACCCAGTACTTC. J is TRBJ2-5 and V is TRBV10-1; D not resolved. V lost 0 bases, J lost 4 bases, and 6 bases lay in between. CDR1 WNHNN and CDR2 SYGVQD come from the germline V gene (reference sequence). The CDR3 is 13 residues long.

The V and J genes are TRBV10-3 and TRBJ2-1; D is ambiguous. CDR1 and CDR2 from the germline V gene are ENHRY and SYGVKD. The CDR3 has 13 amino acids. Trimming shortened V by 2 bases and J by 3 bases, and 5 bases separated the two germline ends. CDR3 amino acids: CAISEGLYNEQFF. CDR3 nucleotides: TGTGCCATCAGTGAGGGCCTCTACAATGAGCAGTTCTTC.

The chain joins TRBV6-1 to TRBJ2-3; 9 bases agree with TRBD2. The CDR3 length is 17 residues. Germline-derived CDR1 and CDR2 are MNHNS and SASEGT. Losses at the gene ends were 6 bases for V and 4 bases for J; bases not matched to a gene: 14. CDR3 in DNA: TGTGCCAGCAGCGGGTACCTAGCGGGGAGTTCCGCAGATACGCAGTATTTT. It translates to CASSGYLAGSSADTQYF.